This note documents a single TCR beta chain sequence. CDR3 length: 14 amino acids. V lost 5 bases and J lost 1; bases outside the gene matches: 3. Germline V gene sequence: CDR1 SGHVS, CDR2 FQNEAQ. This sample was included in a study of blood T cell repertoires in COVID-19. Study-level background: Sites in the United States, Italy and Spain provided acute and convalescent COVID-19 samples.

Donors were grouped by their self-reported clinical history. Assay used: immunoSEQ multiplex PCR; TCRdb lists only in-frame clones, some missing. The repertoire holds roughly 170,000 clones, roughly 80% seen once, with 15% to 20% in the top ten. The sequence was collected from a woman in her forties or fifties who had recovered from COVID-19. The J gene is TRBJ1-2, the V gene TRBV7-8; the match to TRBD1 covers 8 bases. The sample taken for sequencing was PBMCs or T cells enriched from blood (not recorded which). As DNA, the CDR3 is TGTGCCAGCAGCCCACAGGGGGGTAACTATGGCTACACCTTC. It codes for CASSPQGGNYGYTF.